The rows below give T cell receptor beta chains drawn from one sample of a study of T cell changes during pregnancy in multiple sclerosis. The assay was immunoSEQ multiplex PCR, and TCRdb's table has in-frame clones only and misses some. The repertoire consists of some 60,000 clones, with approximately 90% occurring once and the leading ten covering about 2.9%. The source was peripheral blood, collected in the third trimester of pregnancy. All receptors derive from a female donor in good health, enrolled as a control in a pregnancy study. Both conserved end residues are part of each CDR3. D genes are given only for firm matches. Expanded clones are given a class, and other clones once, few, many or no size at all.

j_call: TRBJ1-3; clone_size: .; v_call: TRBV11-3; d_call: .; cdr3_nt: TGTGCCAGCAGCTTAGAAACTTTGGGGCCTGGAAACACCATATATTTT; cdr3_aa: CASSLETLGPGNTIYF
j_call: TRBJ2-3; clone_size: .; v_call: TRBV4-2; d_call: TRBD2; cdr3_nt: TGTGCCAGCAGCCAAGATTTGCGGACGTGGGTAAAGCGGGAGGTAGGCACAGATACGCAGTATTTT; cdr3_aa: CASSQDLRTWVKREVGTDTQYF
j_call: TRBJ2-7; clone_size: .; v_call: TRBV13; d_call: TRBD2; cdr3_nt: TGTGCCAGCAGCTTTGGGCTAGCGGGGGCAAGCTCCTACGAGCAGTACTTC; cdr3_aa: CASSFGLAGASSYEQYF
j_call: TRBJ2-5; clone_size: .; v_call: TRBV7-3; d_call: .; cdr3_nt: TGTGCCAGCAGCTTAAACGCGGGACACCAAGAGACCCAGTACTTC; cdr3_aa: CASSLNAGHQETQYF
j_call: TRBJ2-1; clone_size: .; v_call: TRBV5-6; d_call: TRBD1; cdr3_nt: TGTGCCAGCAGCTTGGGGATAGACAGGGGGCACAGCAATGAGCAGTTCTTC; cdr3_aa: CASSLGIDRGHSNEQFF
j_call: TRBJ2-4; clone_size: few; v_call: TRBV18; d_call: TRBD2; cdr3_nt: TGTGCCAGCTCACCCCCTTGGAGCGGGGGGGGAGACATTCAGTACTTC; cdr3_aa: CASSPPWSGGGDIQYF
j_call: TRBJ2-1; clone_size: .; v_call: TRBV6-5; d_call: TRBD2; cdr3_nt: TGTGCCAGCATTCCCCTCGGGGGGGGGTACAATGAGCAGTTCTTC; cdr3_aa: CASIPLGGGYNEQFF
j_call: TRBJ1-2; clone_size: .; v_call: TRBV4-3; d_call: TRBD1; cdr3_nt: TGCGCCAGCAGCCAAGAACAGGTTTCGGGACAGAGTGGCTACGGCTACACCTTC; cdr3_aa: CASSQEQVSGQSGYGYTF
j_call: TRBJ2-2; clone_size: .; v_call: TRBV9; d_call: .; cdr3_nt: TGTGCCAGCAGCGTAGGAGGGGGAGACCGAACCGGGGAGCTGTTTTTT; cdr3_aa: CASSVGGGDRTGELFF
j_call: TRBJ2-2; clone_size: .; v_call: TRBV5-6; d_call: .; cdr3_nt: TGTGCCAGCAGCTTGGAAAGCCTACTCTACACCGGGGAGCTGTTTTTT; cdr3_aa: CASSLESLLYTGELFF
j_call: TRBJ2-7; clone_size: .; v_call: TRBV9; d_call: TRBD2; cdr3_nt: TGTGCCAGCAGCGTCGGACCGGGACTAGCGGGAGACGAGCAGTACTTC; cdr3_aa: CASSVGPGLAGDEQYF
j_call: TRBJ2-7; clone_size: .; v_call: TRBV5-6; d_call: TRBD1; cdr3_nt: TGTGCCAGCAGCTTTTATCAACAGGGGTTCCACGAGCAGTACTTC; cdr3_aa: CASSFYQQGFHEQYF
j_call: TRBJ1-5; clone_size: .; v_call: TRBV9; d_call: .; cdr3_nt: TGTGCCAGCAGCGTCGCTCCCGGGAGCAATCAGCCCCAGCATTTT; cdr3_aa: CASSVAPGSNQPQHF
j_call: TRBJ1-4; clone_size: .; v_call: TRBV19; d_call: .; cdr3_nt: TGTGCCAGTAGTGACCATGACAGGCCTAATGAAAAACTGTTTTTT; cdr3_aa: CASSDHDRPNEKLFF
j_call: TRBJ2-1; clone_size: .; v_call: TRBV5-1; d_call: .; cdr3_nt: TGCGCCAGCAGCTTGAGTCTAATTTTCACCAATGAGCAGTTCTTC; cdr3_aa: CASSLSLIFTNEQFF
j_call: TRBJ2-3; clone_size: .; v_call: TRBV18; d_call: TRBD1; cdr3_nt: TGTGCCAGCTCACCTGGACAGGGAGGCACAGATACGCAGTATTTT; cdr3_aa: CASSPGQGGTDTQYF
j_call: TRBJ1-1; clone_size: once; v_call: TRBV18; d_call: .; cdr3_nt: TGTGCCAGCTCACCCTTAGGGGGTGAGACTGAAGCTTTCTTT; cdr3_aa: CASSPLGGETEAFF
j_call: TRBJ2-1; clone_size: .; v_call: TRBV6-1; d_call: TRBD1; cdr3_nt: TGTGCCAGCAGTGAAGCCGGGGCAGGGGGCTACAATGAGCAGTTCTTC; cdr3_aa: CASSEAGAGGYNEQFF
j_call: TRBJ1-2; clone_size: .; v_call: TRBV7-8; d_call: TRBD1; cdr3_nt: TGTGCCAGCAGCTTTTCTGACCACGACAGGGAGTATGGCTACACCTTC; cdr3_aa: CASSFSDHDREYGYTF
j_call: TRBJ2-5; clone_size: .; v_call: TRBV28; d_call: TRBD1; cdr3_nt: TGTGCCAGCAGTTCCGACAGGGGGCTAAGAGAGACCCAGTACTTC; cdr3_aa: CASSSDRGLRETQYF
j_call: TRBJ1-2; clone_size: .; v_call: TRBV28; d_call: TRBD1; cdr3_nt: TGTGCCGGCAGTTTATGGCGGACAGGTCACTATGGCTACACCTTC; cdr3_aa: CAGSLWRTGHYGYTF
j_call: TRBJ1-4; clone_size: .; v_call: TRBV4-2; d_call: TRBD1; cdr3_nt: TGTGCCAGCAGCCTACGGGACAGGGGCGCAAAACTGTTTTTT; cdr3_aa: CASSLRDRGAKLFF
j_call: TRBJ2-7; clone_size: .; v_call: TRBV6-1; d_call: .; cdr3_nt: TGTGCCAGCAGTGAGGCGGATAACGAGCAGTACTTC; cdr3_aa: CASSEADNEQYF
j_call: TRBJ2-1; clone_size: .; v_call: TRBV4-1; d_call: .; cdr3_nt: TGCGCCAGCAGCCTTGGGGCGAATGAGCAGTTCTTC; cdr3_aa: CASSLGANEQFF
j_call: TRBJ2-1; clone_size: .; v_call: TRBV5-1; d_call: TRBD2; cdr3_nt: TGCGCCAGCAGCTTGGAGGGTAGCGGGATGGGCAATGAGCAGTTCTTC; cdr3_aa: CASSLEGSGMGNEQFF
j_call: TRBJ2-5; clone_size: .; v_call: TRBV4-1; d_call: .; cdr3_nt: TGCGCCAGCAGCCAGAGAGGGCCCGTAGGGGAGACCCAGTACTTC; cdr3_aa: CASSQRGPVGETQYF
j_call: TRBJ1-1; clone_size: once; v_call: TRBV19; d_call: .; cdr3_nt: TGTGCCAGTAGTCTGATGGGAGGAGGCTTAACTGAAGCTTTCTTT; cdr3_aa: CASSLMGGGLTEAFF
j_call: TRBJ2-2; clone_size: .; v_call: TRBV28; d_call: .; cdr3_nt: TGTGCCAGCAGTCCCCCCAATGGGGCAGGGGTTAGTTATTCCGGGGAGCTGTTTTTT; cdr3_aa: CASSPPNGAGVSYSGELFF
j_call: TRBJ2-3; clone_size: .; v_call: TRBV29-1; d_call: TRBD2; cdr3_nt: TGCAGCGTTGTGGGGACTAGCGGGAGGGTTGACACAGATACGCAGTATTTT; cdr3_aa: CSVVGTSGRVDTDTQYF